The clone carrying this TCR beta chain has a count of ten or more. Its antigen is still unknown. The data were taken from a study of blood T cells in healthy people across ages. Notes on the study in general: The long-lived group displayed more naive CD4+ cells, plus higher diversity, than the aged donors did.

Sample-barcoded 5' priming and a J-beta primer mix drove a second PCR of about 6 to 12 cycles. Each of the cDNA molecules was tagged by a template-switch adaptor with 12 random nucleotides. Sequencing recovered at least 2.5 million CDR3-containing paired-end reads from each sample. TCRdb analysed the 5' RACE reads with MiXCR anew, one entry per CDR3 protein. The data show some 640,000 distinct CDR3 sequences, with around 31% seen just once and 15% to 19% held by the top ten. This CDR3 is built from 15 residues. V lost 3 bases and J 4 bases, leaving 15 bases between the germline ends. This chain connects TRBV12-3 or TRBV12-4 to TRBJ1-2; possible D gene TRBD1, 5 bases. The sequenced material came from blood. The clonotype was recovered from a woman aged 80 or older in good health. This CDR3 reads CASSLMQGGGYGYTF. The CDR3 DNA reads TGTGCCAGCAGTTTGATGCAGGGCGGCGGCTATGGCTACACCTTC.